The rows below give T cell receptor beta chains drawn from one sample of a study of neoadjuvant nivolumab and ipilimumab in lung cancer. Produced via immunoSEQ multiplex PCR; TCRdb's table is partial and in-frame only. The data show approximately 19,000 clones, around 86% seen once. Here the sequenced sample was peripheral blood, taken before neoadjuvant nivolumab, alone or with ipilimumab. The receptors originated from an adult with non-small cell lung cancer. The CDR3 runs from the conserved cysteine through the conserved F or W. The order of the fields is J gene, V gene, clone size, D gene, CDR3 DNA, CDR3 protein. A D gene is named only where the DNA matches it firmly. For some rows the clone size is stated as once, few or many, or as a class when expanded; others skip it.

j_call: TRBJ1-1; v_call: TRBV25-1; clone_size: few; d_call: .; cdr3_nt: TGTGCCAGCAGCTCAGGGTACTCGACTGAAGCTTTCTTT; cdr3_aa: CASSSGYSTEAFF
j_call: TRBJ2-3; v_call: TRBV7-9; clone_size: .; d_call: .; cdr3_nt: TGTGCCAGCAGCTCTGATAGCCCCACAGATACGCAGTATTTT; cdr3_aa: CASSSDSPTDTQYF
j_call: TRBJ2-7; v_call: TRBV5-1; clone_size: .; d_call: .; cdr3_nt: TGCGCCAGCAGCATAGGTCGCGAGCAGTACTTC; cdr3_aa: CASSIGREQYF
j_call: TRBJ1-2; v_call: TRBV27; clone_size: few; d_call: .; cdr3_nt: TGTGCCAGCAGTTCATCACCCCTTGATGGCTACACCTTC; cdr3_aa: CASSSSPLDGYTF
j_call: TRBJ2-1; v_call: TRBV7-6; clone_size: .; d_call: .; cdr3_nt: TGTGCCAGCAGCTTAGAGGGGCAGGGTTCCAATGAGCAGTTCTTC; cdr3_aa: CASSLEGQGSNEQFF
j_call: TRBJ2-7; v_call: TRBV10-3; clone_size: .; d_call: .; cdr3_nt: TGTGCCATAGGACAGTCCTACGAGCAGTACTTC; cdr3_aa: CAIGQSYEQYF
j_call: TRBJ2-5; v_call: TRBV20-1; clone_size: .; d_call: .; cdr3_nt: TGCAGTGCCCAAGACCAAGAGACCCAGTACTTC; cdr3_aa: CSAQDQETQYF
j_call: TRBJ2-1; v_call: TRBV19; clone_size: .; d_call: .; cdr3_nt: TGTGCCAGTAGTGTCGGTTTAGCGGACTACAATGAGCAGTTCTTC; cdr3_aa: CASSVGLADYNEQFF
j_call: TRBJ2-4; v_call: TRBV5-1; clone_size: .; d_call: .; cdr3_nt: TGCGCCAGCAGCCCCCAGGTGGGAGGCAAAAACATTCAGTACTTC; cdr3_aa: CASSPQVGGKNIQYF
j_call: TRBJ2-7; v_call: TRBV11-2; clone_size: .; d_call: TRBD2; cdr3_nt: TGTGCCAGCAGCCTCAAAACCCACGAACTAGCGGGCTCCTACGAGCAGTACTTC; cdr3_aa: CASSLKTHELAGSYEQYF
j_call: TRBJ2-1; v_call: TRBV9; clone_size: .; d_call: TRBD2; cdr3_nt: TGTGCCAGCAGCCCCCGGGGTAGCGGGAGCTCCTACAATGAGCAGTTCTTC; cdr3_aa: CASSPRGSGSSYNEQFF
j_call: TRBJ2-1; v_call: TRBV28; clone_size: .; d_call: TRBD1; cdr3_nt: TGTGCCAGCAACGACAGGGGCAATGAGCAGTTCTTC; cdr3_aa: CASNDRGNEQFF
j_call: TRBJ2-1; v_call: TRBV18; clone_size: .; d_call: .; cdr3_nt: TGTGCCAGCTCACCAAGGGCCGACCTGGCGGTTTCCCAGTTCTTC; cdr3_aa: CASSPRADLAVSQFF
j_call: TRBJ2-5; v_call: TRBV11-2; clone_size: .; d_call: .; cdr3_nt: TGTGCCAGCAGCTTAGCTGGAGCAGAGACCCAGTACTTC; cdr3_aa: CASSLAGAETQYF
j_call: TRBJ2-7; v_call: TRBV7-8; clone_size: .; d_call: .; cdr3_nt: TGTGCCAGCAGCTTAATCCAGGGGCCCTCCTACGAGCAGTACTTC; cdr3_aa: CASSLIQGPSYEQYF
j_call: TRBJ2-7; v_call: TRBV28; clone_size: few; d_call: TRBD2; cdr3_nt: TGTGCCAGCAGTTTATTGGCGGGAGGGGACGAGCAGTACTTC; cdr3_aa: CASSLLAGGDEQYF
j_call: TRBJ1-2; v_call: TRBV6-1; clone_size: .; d_call: .; cdr3_nt: TGTGCCAGCAGTGAAGCGGAGGCAGGGTCCTTTTATGGCTACACCTTC; cdr3_aa: CASSEAEAGSFYGYTF